The 27 T cell receptor beta chains listed next were all sequenced from one sample in a study of human T cells and chemical hapten exposure. Each CDR3 protein is one row after TCRdb ran MiXCR on the RACE reads. The sample gives 84,000 or so distinct CDR3 sequences, over 9.5% of which show up once; less than 2.5% is in the top ten. Time point indicated: patch test 1, 2 weeks after DPC sensitization. Indicated treatment: therapeutic diphenylcyclopropenone sensitization with weekly scalp DPC. The sequencing here drew on whole blood, taken in connection with sensitization to the hapten diphenylcyclopropenone (DPC). These receptors originate from a man between 40 and 49 years old with alopecia areata. Some clones in this sample may be carry-over from other donors' samples.

A few counts support this clonotype. This sequence joins TRBV2 and TRBJ2-2; TRBD2 is a possible D gene (5 bases). Germline V gene sequence: CDR1 SNHLY, CDR2 FYNNEI. V was trimmed by 9 bases and J by 7 bases, leaving 15 bases between them. The CDR3 runs to 13 residues. The CDR3 DNA is TGTGCCAGTCTCCGGGGTATCGGCGGGGAGCTGTTTTTT. Amino acids: CASLRGIGGELFF.

The J gene is TRBJ2-1, the V gene TRBV7-9; 7 bases match TRBD1. In germline, CDR1 is SEHNR, CDR2 FQNEAQ (reference sequence). V was clipped by 0 bases and J by 5 bases; unmatched bases: 4. This CDR3 has 15 residues. The CDR3 is CASSLAGTAHNEQFF. In nucleotides, the CDR3 is TGTGCCAGCAGCTTAGCGGGGACAGCGCACAATGAGCAGTTCTTC.

This clonotype has ten or more counts. The rearrangement links TRBV28 to TRBJ2-7, with D perhaps TRBD2 (6 bases). Germline V gives CDR1 MDHEN, CDR2 SYDVKM. The CDR3 has 14 amino acids. The V end lost 6 bases, the J end lost 6 bases, and 18 bases lay between the germline ends. In DNA form, the CDR3 reads TGTGCCAGCAGCTCACCCGGCGGGAACCCCGAGCAGTACTTC. Its translation: CASSSPGGNPEQYF.

The chain couples TRBV5-1 to TRBJ2-7; D may be TRBD1 (6 bases). Germline CDR1 and CDR2: SGHRS and YFSETQ. Trimming left V 3 bases short and J 2 bases short, with 12 bases between. This CDR3 is 14 amino acids long. The CDR3 loop reads CASSWGHGTYEQYF. Here the CDR3 DNA reads TGCGCCAGCAGCTGGGGGCACGGAACCTACGAGCAGTACTTC.

This clonotype appeared a few times. The J gene is TRBJ2-7, the V gene TRBV27; D not certain. The CDR3 has 14 residues. Trimming took off 6 bases at V and 4 bases at J, with 16 bases between the two ends. The germline V gene has CDR1 MNHEY and CDR2 SMNVEV (reference sequence). The CDR3: CASRYSTASYEQYV. CDR3 DNA: TGTGCCAGCAGATACTCGACCGCTTCTTACGAGCAGTACGTC.

This clonotype was counted many times. The chain couples TRBV28 to TRBJ1-5; TRBD1 agrees at 9 bases. V lost 5 bases and J lost 3; bases outside the gene matches: 5. Germline V CDR1 and CDR2: MDHEN, SYDVKM. There are 15 residues in the CDR3. CDR3 sequence reads: CASSTRTGANQPQHF. For the CDR3, the DNA is TGTGCCAGCAGTACGAGGACAGGGGCCAATCAGCCCCAGCATTTT.

This clonotype occurred a few times. This chain links TRBV3-1 with TRBJ2-7, with D unclear. This CDR3 spans 12 amino acids. Germline-derived CDR1 and CDR2 are LGHDT and YNNKEL (reference sequence). Trimming stripped 9 bases from V and 3 bases from J, with 12 bases between. CDR3 region: CASSGMNYEQYF. Written as DNA, the CDR3 is TGTGCCAGTTCTGGGATGAACTACGAGCAGTACTTC.

The chain uses TRBV7-9 and TRBJ2-1; 7 bases are a match to TRBD1. Germline CDR1 and CDR2: SEHNR and FQNEAQ (reference sequence). V was clipped by 2 bases and J by 7 bases; unmatched bases: 2. This CDR3 is built from 13 residues. The chain's CDR3 is CASSLSGQNEQFF. The CDR3 DNA reads TGTGCCAGCAGCTTATCGGGACAGAATGAGCAGTTCTTC.

The V call is TRBV10-3, the J call TRBJ2-5; 7 bases line up with TRBD2. Germline lookup yields CDR1 ENHRY and CDR2 SYGVKD. CDR3 length: 15 amino acids. Germline trimming cut 2 bases from V and 3 bases from J; bases unmatched to any gene: 6. CDR3 bases: TGTGCCATCAGTGAGAGTGGCGGGAGTGAAGAGACCCAGTACTTC. This translates into CAISESGGSEETQYF.

The table lists this clonotype with a few counts. This chain uses TRBV4-2 with TRBJ2-7; unclear D gene. Germline-derived CDR1 and CDR2 are LGHNA and YNFKEQ. Trimming stripped 4 bases from V and 2 bases from J, with 9 bases between. This CDR3 has 13 amino acids. CDR3 nucleotides: TGTGCCAGCAGCCTCGGTGGGCCCTACGAGCAGTACTTC. Residues: CASSLGGPYEQYF.

J is TRBJ2-7 and V is TRBV2, with 8 bases aligning to TRBD2. The CDR3 is 14 amino acids. CDR1 is SNHLY, CDR2 FYNNEI, per germline. V dropped 7 bases and J dropped 9; count of bases not matched to a gene: 14. The CDR3 DNA reads as TGTGCCAGCATTACGTCTGCGGGAGGCCCTGTGCAGTACTTC. It yields the protein CASITSAGGPVQYF.

The chain is built from TRBV25-1 and TRBJ1-1, with TRBD1 matching 7 bases. The CDR3 extends over 16 amino acids. Germline V lookup: CDR1 MGHDK, CDR2 SYGVNS. J lost 7 bases, V lost 4 bases, and 15 bases had no gene match. The CDR3 loop is CASSGRVKTGRDEAFF. The CDR3 DNA sequence: TGTGCCAGCAGTGGGAGGGTGAAGACAGGGAGGGATGAAGCTTTCTTT.

J is TRBJ2-4 and V is TRBV20-1; the D is unclear. Deletions cut 8 bases from V and 1 base from J, with 12 bases between. Germline loops: CDR1 DFQATT, CDR2 SNEGSKA (reference sequence). The CDR3 sequence is 13 residues long. The CDR3 reads CSLVVAAKNIQYF. DNA for the CDR3: TGCAGTTTAGTAGTTGCGGCCAAAAACATTCAGTACTTC.

This chain links TRBV7-2 with TRBJ2-7, with D unclear. From germline, CDR1 is SGHTA and CDR2 FQGNSA. The CDR3 runs 14 residues. V was shortened by 2 bases and J by 5 bases, with 13 bases between the two germline ends. CDR3 in DNA: TGTGCCAGCAGCTTATCCCCCGGGCGCCACGAGCAGTACTTC. This codes for CASSLSPGRHEQYF.

At least ten counts were recorded for this clonotype. This rearrangement joins TRBV5-4 to TRBJ2-2; D gene uncertain. Germline values: CDR1 SGHNT, CDR2 YYREEE (reference sequence). The CDR3 loop spans 13 amino acids. The V gene lost 0 bases and the J gene lost 3 bases, with 3 bases spanning the gap. The CDR3 DNA reads as TGTGCCAGCAGCTTGGATTACACCGGGGAGCTGTTTTTT. Its protein product is CASSLDYTGELFF.

This chain connects TRBV6-1 to TRBJ2-1, with 8 nucleotides matching TRBD2. CDR1 MNHNS and CDR2 SASEGT come from the germline V gene. After removal of 8 bases from V and 4 bases from J, the junction contained 7 bases not matched to a gene. The CDR3 is 14 amino acids. CDR3 in amino acids: CASARTGGYNEQFF. CDR3 DNA sequence: TGTGCCAGCGCGAGAACGGGAGGGTACAATGAGCAGTTCTTC.

This clonotype was recorded a few times. This chain connects TRBV3-2 to TRBJ2-3; TRBD2 was called by the table and not checked on the DNA. TRBV3-2 is annotated as a pseudogene. The CDR3 consists of 15 residues. The CDR3 DNA sequence: TGTGCCAGCAGCCAGACTAGCGGGAGCACAGATACGCAGTATTTT. The encoded protein is CASSQTSGSTDTQYF.

This clonotype was seen more than once but under ten times. The chain has TRBV10-3 and TRBJ1-4; 7 bases map to TRBD1. The CDR3 is made up of 12 amino acids. Germline CDR1 ENHRY, CDR2 SYGVKD. The V and J ends lost 6 bases and 8 bases, in that order; junction bases with no gene match: 3. The CDR3 is CAISRDSEKLFF. CDR3 in DNA: TGTGCCATCAGCCGGGACAGCGAAAAACTGTTTTTT.

This chain links TRBV28 with TRBJ2-1, with 11 bases matching TRBD1. The CDR3 has 15 amino acids. Trimming at V came to 5 bases and at J to 7 bases, leaving 7 bases not matched to a gene. Germline CDR1 is MDHEN and CDR2 is SYDVKM. The CDR3 loop is CASSHGTGGRNEQFF. The CDR3, as DNA: TGTGCCAGCAGTCATGGGACAGGGGGTAGAAATGAGCAGTTCTTC.

This clonotype occurred a few times. J is TRBJ2-7 and V is TRBV7-3; maybe TRBD2 (5 bases). The V end lost 3 bases, the J end lost 6 bases, and 24 bases lay between the germline ends. Germline CDR1 SGHTA, CDR2 FQGTGA. The CDR3 sequence is 17 residues long. The CDR3 DNA reads as TGTGCCAGCAGCTTGGCAGCTCACGCTCTAAGCGGTGGCGAGCAGTACGTC. Protein: CASSLAAHALSGGEQYV.

The sample holds a few counts of this clonotype. The gene calls are TRBV3-1 and TRBJ2-1; D perhaps matches TRBD2 (6 bases). Germline V gene lookup returns CDR1 LGHDT and CDR2 YNNKEL (reference sequence). This CDR3 comprises 15 residues. The V end was cut by 5 bases, the J end by 9 bases, with 20 bases between. CDR3 sequence reads: CASSATGLPRSEQFF. As DNA, the CDR3 is TGTGCCAGCAGCGCTACGGGACTCCCAAGGAGTGAGCAGTTCTTC.

The CDR3 nucleotides read TGCAGCGTTGGAAGGAACACTGAAGCTTTCTTT. Translation gives CSVGRNTEAFF. J is TRBJ1-1 and V is TRBV29-1; D remains ambiguous. Germline V gene lookup returns CDR1 SQVTM and CDR2 ANQGSEA. The CDR3 is 11 residues long. The ends were cut back, 4 bases at V and 1 base at J, with 4 bases in the middle.

A remark on this clonotype: The CDR3 end shows no conserved phenylalanine or tryptophan, and so a read error is likely. No DNA is shown, since the ends of the CDR3 on it are uncertain; the CDR3 is the one TCRdb lists. The chain is built from TRBV5-1 and TRBJ2-5; the table calls TRBD1, which could not be checked here. The V gene's germline CDR1 is SGHRS and CDR2 YFSETQ. The length of the CDR3 is 17 amino acids, counting both ends. CDR3 loop: CASSPEGRPRTDSSRFI.

V is TRBV5-6 and J is TRBJ2-3, with 16 positions matching TRBD2. CDR3 size: 16 residues. V was pared by 4 bases and J by 3 bases, with 2 bases of the junction left unmatched. Germline V lookup: CDR1 SGHDT, CDR2 YYEEEE. The CDR3 DNA follows: TGTGCCAGCAGCGGGGGACTAGCGGGAGGGACAGATACGCAGTATTTT. Translated: CASSGGLAGGTDTQYF.

This clonotype was seen ten or more times. The DNA of the CDR3 is TGTGCCAGCAGCTTAGCGGGGGCCACGTTTAATGAAAAACTGTTTTTT. This gives the protein CASSLAGATFNEKLFF. V is TRBV7-2 and J is TRBJ1-4, with D perhaps TRBD1 (6 bases). The CDR3 runs to 16 residues. Germline V gene data show CDR1 as SGHTA and CDR2 as FQGNSA. V lost 0 bases and J lost 4, with 12 bases in between.

This sequence joins TRBV6-2 or TRBV6-3 and TRBJ2-1; 12 bases align to TRBD2. CDR1 is MNHEY and CDR2 is SVGEGT in the germline V gene. This CDR3 region has 15 residues. Unmatched junction bases numbered 2, after V lost 5 bases and J lost 3 bases. The CDR3 reads CASSTGLAGYNEQFF. CDR3 DNA sequence: TGTGCCAGCAGTACGGGACTAGCGGGCTACAATGAGCAGTTCTTC.

This clonotype has a handful of counts. The chain carries TRBV7-2 and TRBJ2-2; 9 nucleotides agree with TRBD2. Germline V gene sequence: CDR1 SGHTA, CDR2 FQGNSA. J was trimmed by 7 bases and V by 1 base; bases with no gene match: 7. This CDR3 has 16 residues. The CDR3 DNA reads as TGTGCCAGCAGCTTAGTAGGGCTAGCGGGACTCGGGGAGCTGTTTTTT. This sequence encodes CASSLVGLAGLGELFF.